This paragraph covers one T cell receptor beta chain sequence. The data stem from a study of blood T cell repertoires in COVID-19. The overall study: Some COVID-19 samples were acute and others convalescent; all came from the United States, Italy and Spain. Sample material is recorded as cDNA or gDNA derived from T cells, B-cell-depleted T cells, or PBMCs.

This CDR3 region has 13 residues. V lost 0 bases and J 10 bases, leaving 13 bases between the germline ends. Germline V lookup: CDR1 SGDLS, CDR2 YYNGEE. Under the authors' procedure: Amplification from reference gene primers served as the basis for estimated nucleated cell counts. Assay used: immunoSEQ multiplex PCR; TCRdb lists only in-frame clones, some missing. Clonal size and the V and J genes are those of that table, whereas D and trimming came from the DNA. The repertoire includes tens of thousands of clones, around 87% of them detected once, and over 12% sits in the top ten. The sample was peripheral blood. This receptor was identified in a man between 60 and 75 years old with active COVID-19. The chain joins TRBV9 to TRBJ1-2, with a possible D match to TRBD1 (5 bases). CDR3 sequence reads: CASSVGPGQDYTF. CDR3 nucleotide sequence: TGTGCCAGCAGCGTAGGCCCAGGGCAAGACTACACCTTC.